What follows describes a single TCR beta chain. The study ran its PCR with 60 Vbeta and 13 Jbeta primers. The protocol was immunoSEQ multiplex PCR, while the TCRdb copy is restricted to in-frame clones and leaves out a portion. The sample shows fewer than 200,000 clones, roughly 84% of them seen only once. The data derive from a study of cytomegalovirus exposure and HLA in healthy donors. This CDR3 is 13 amino acids long. The germline gives CDR1 SGDLS, CDR2 YYNGEE. Trimming cost V 4 bases and J 9 bases, with 11 bases left between them. The TCR comes from a male donor in good health and CMV-seronegative. The sequenced material came from PBMCs. This chain connects TRBV9 to TRBJ1-6; D uncertain. In DNA form, the CDR3 reads TGTGCCAGCAGCCCGCCGACGGGTTCACCCCTCCACTTT. Its translation: CASSPPTGSPLHF.